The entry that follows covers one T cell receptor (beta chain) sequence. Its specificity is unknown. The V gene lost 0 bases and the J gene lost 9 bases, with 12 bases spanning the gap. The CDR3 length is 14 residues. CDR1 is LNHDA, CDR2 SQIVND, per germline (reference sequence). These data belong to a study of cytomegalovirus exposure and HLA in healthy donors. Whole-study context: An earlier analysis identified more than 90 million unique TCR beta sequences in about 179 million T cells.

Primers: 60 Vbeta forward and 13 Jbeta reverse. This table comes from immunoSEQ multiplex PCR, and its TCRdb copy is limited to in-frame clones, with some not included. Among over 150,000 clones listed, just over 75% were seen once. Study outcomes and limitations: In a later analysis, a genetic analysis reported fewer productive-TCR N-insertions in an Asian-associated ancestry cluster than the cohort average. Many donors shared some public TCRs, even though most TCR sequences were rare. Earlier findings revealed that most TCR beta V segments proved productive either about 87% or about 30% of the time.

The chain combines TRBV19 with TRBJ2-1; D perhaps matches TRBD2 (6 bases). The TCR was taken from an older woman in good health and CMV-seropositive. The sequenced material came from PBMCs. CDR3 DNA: TGTGCCAGTAGTATAGATCGACTAGTAGGTGAGCAGTTCTTC. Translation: CASSIDRLVGEQFF. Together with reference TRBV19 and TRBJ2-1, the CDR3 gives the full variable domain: DGGITQSPKYLFRKEGQNVTLSCEQNLNHDAMYWYRQDPGQGLRLIYYSQIVNDFQKGDIAEGYSVSREKKESFPLTVTSAQKNPTAFYLCASSIDRLVGEQFFGPGTRLTVL.